These 32 T cell receptor beta chains were sequenced from one sample in a study of shared clonotypes between healthy human individuals. TCRdb's copy holds only in-frame clones and misses some; the assay was immunoSEQ multiplex PCR. The table has some 2,000,000 clones, roughly 94% seen once. Sequencing used naive CD4+ T cells sorted from blood. The subset: CD45RA+ positively selected. Every receptor here comes from a young man in good health.

The chain links TRBV5-1 to TRBJ2-7; D is possibly TRBD1 (6 bases). V lost 2 bases and J 5 bases, leaving 14 bases between the germline ends. This CDR3 is 14 amino acids long. Per the germline V gene, CDR1 is SGHRS and CDR2 is YFSETQ. CDR3 bases: TGCGCCAGCAGCTTCGCAGGGGCTGGGGACGAGCAGTACTTC. This sequence encodes CASSFAGAGDEQYF.

This rearrangement joins TRBV9 to TRBJ2-3; D may be TRBD2 (5 bases). V was cut by 4 bases and J by 1 base, with 16 bases left in between. This CDR3 has 16 amino acids. CDR1 is SGDLS, CDR2 YYNGEE, per germline. CDR3 in DNA: TGTGCCAGCAGCCTCACCATCGGGGTGGGCACAGATACGCAGTATTTT. Amino acids: CASSLTIGVGTDTQYF.

The chain combines TRBV2 with TRBJ1-2, with D possibly TRBD1 on 5 matching bases. The germline V gene has CDR1 SNHLY and CDR2 FYNNEI. V was cut by 1 base and J by 8 bases, with 23 bases left in between. The CDR3 has 17 amino acids. CDR3: CASSEEQGTVDGRGYTF. CDR3 nucleotides: TGTGCCAGCAGTGAAGAGCAGGGTACGGTAGACGGCAGGGGCTACACCTTC.

V is TRBV5-1 and J is TRBJ2-3; D is unresolved. Deletions cut 0 bases from V and 6 bases from J, with 14 bases between. Germline V gene sequence: CDR1 SGHRS, CDR2 YFSETQ. The CDR3 contains 15 residues. CDR3 in DNA: TGCGCCAGCAGCTTGGCCGGAGCAAGAAGTGATACGCAGTATTTT. Translating it yields CASSLAGARSDTQYF.

The J gene is TRBJ2-1, the V gene TRBV5-1, with a tentative D call TRBD2 (6 bases). This CDR3 has 16 amino acids. Trimming left V 0 bases short and J 1 base short, with 11 bases between. Per germline, CDR1 SGHRS and CDR2 YFSETQ. This CDR3 reads CASSLAGLASYNEQFF. The CDR3 bases are TGCGCCAGCAGCTTGGCGGGACTGGCTTCCTACAATGAGCAGTTCTTC.

The chain employs TRBV5-4 and TRBJ2-2; D is possibly TRBD1 (5 bases). The J call could be wrong; TRBJ1-3 is a better fit for the DNA end. Germline CDR1 is SGHNT and CDR2 is YYREEE (reference sequence). This CDR3 is built from 16 residues. This CDR3 is CASSLISGRSGNTIYF. CDR3 nucleotide sequence: TGTGCCAGCAGCTTGATATCAGGGAGGTCTGGAAACACCATATATTTT.

Points on this clone: Just one base apart from a much larger clone, this may be a read error. Other nucleotide sequences from this sample produce the same CDR3. V is TRBV6-5 and J is TRBJ2-7, with 11 bases that match TRBD2. The junction had 5 bases not matched to a gene; V was cut back by 5 bases and J by 2 bases. The CDR3 is 15 residues long. Germline V CDR1 and CDR2: MNHEY, SVGAGI. CDR3 coding DNA: TGTGCCAGCAGTACGGGACTAGCGGTACCCTACGAGCAGTACTTC. Amino acid sequence: CASSTGLAVPYEQYF.

This chain's CDR3 is CASGNGWADTQYF. DNA for the CDR3: TGTGCCAGCGGGAACGGGTGGGCAGATACGCAGTATTTT. The chain carries TRBV2 and TRBJ2-3; no clear D gene. Germline CDR1 reads SNHLY; CDR2 reads FYNNEI. V gave up 8 bases and J gave up 4 bases, with 13 bases separating them. This CDR3 region has 13 residues.

This sequence joins TRBV13 and TRBJ2-7; D not certain. V lost 1 base to trimming and J lost 0 bases, with 7 bases between them. The length of the CDR3 is 14 residues. Germline V gives CDR1 PRHDT, CDR2 FYEKMQ (reference sequence). As DNA, the CDR3 is TGTGCCAGCAGCTTAGCCCAGACCTCCTACGAGCAGTACTTC. Its protein product is CASSLAQTSYEQYF.

This clone was found once. The chain links TRBV1 to TRBJ2-7; TRBD1, as called in the table, went unchecked against the DNA. TRBV1 is marked as a pseudogene. This CDR3 has 14 amino acids. In DNA form, the CDR3 reads TGCACCAGCAGCCAACCGACAGGTCCCCACGAGCAGTACTTC. Translation gives CTSSQPTGPHEQYF.

A remark on this clone: The sample contains more than one DNA sequence encoding this CDR3. The genes are TRBV30 and TRBJ2-1; 9 positions agree with TRBD2. Germline CDR1 and CDR2: GTSNPN and SVGIG (reference sequence). This CDR3 region has 15 residues. V lost 0 bases to trimming and J lost 3 bases; unmatched junction nucleotides: 3. The CDR3 bases are TGTGCCTGGAGTGTACGTAGCGGGGGCTACAATGAGCAGTTCTTC. As protein: CAWSVRSGGYNEQFF.

This chain joins TRBV4-3 and TRBJ2-7, with a weak D call TRBD2 (5 bases). Germline V gene lookup returns CDR1 LGHNA and CDR2 YSLEER. V shed 0 bases and J shed 2 bases, with 14 bases lying between them. There are 16 residues in the CDR3. CDR3 DNA sequence: TGCGCCAGCAGCCAAGATGTGGGAGTGGCCCCCTACGAGCAGTACTTC. This encodes CASSQDVGVAPYEQYF.

V and J are TRBV15 and TRBJ1-5; no reliable D call. Germline values: CDR1 LNHNV, CDR2 YYDKDF (reference sequence). The CDR3 spans 16 residues. Trimming shortened V by 0 bases and J by 0 bases, and 9 bases separated the two germline ends. The CDR3 bases are TGTGCCACCAGCAGAGATCAAGGTAATAGCAATCAGCCCCAGCATTTT. The encoded protein is CATSRDQGNSNQPQHF. The variable domain in full, completed from reference TRBV15 and TRBJ1-5, reads DAMVIQNPRYQVTQFGKPVTLSCSQTLNHNVMYWYQQKSSQAPKLLFHYYDKDFNNEADTPDNFQSRRPNTSFCFLDIRSPGLGDTAMYLCATSRDQGNSNQPQHFGDGTRLSIL.

This clone was detected only once. This chain joins TRBV6-5 and TRBJ2-7; possible D gene TRBD2, 6 bases. Trimming shortened V by 4 bases and J by 0 bases, and 13 bases separated the two germline ends. CDR1 is MNHEY, CDR2 SVGAGI, per germline. The length of the CDR3 is 15 residues. Here the CDR3 DNA reads TGTGCCAGCAGTTCCGGGACTCCAAGCTCCTACGAGCAGTACTTC. It encodes CASSSGTPSSYEQYF.

This sequence joins TRBV4-3 and TRBJ2-5; 10 nucleotides align to TRBD1. V shed 0 bases and J 5 bases; nucleotides not matched to a gene: 9. This CDR3 has 17 amino acids. Germline values: CDR1 LGHNA, CDR2 YSLEER. The CDR3 nucleotides are TGCGCCAGCAGCCAAGATCCGCGACAGGGGGCGTGGGAGACCCAGTACTTC. Encoded protein: CASSQDPRQGAWETQYF.

The V and J genes are TRBV6-1 and TRBJ2-3; a weak D match, TRBD1 (5 bases). V gave up 6 bases and J gave up 0 bases, with 7 bases separating them. This CDR3 contains 13 residues. CDR1 is MNHNS, CDR2 SASEGT, per germline. As DNA, the CDR3 is TGTGCCAGCAGCGACAGAAGCACAGATACGCAGTATTTT. Residues: CASSDRSTDTQYF.

This clone was detected only once. This chain uses TRBV5-1 with TRBJ2-5; D remains unclear. Trimming left V 4 bases short and J 1 base short, with 11 bases between. The CDR3 covers 14 residues. Germline V gives CDR1 SGHRS, CDR2 YFSETQ. The CDR3 bases are TGCGCCAGCAGCAAGACGACATCCCAAGAGACCCAGTACTTC. Its translation is CASSKTTSQETQYF.

In its sample, this clone was seen once. The chain is built from TRBV15 and TRBJ2-5; 7 bases fit TRBD1. The CDR3 loop spans 14 amino acids. Per germline, CDR1 LNHNV and CDR2 YYDKDF (reference sequence). Germline trimming cut 3 bases from V and 2 bases from J; bases unmatched to any gene: 3. The CDR3 nucleotides read TGTGCCACCAGCAGCCGGGACAGACAAGAGACCCAGTACTTC. It yields the protein CATSSRDRQETQYF.

The rearrangement uses TRBV29-1 and TRBJ1-2; unclear D gene. CDR1 and CDR2 from the germline V gene are SQVTM and ANQGSEA. The length of the CDR3 is 14 residues. V was trimmed by 4 bases and J by 0 bases, leaving 12 bases between them. The CDR3 bases are TGCAGCGTTGGGCCACTCCTCGCTAACTATGGCTACACCTTC. This translates into CSVGPLLANYGYTF.

The chain recombines TRBV18 with TRBJ1-6, with 9 bases identical to TRBD1. Germline CDR1 KGHSH, CDR2 LQKENI. The CDR3 extends over 15 amino acids. V shed 6 bases and J 10 bases; nucleotides not matched to a gene: 10. The CDR3 nucleotides are TGTGCCAGCTCCCCCGGACAGGGGAAGGACTCACCCCTCCACTTT. Its translation: CASSPGQGKDSPLHF.

This rearrangement joins TRBV5-8 to TRBJ1-5, with D unresolved. The V gene lost 0 bases and the J gene lost 5 bases, with 12 bases spanning the gap. Germline CDR1 and CDR2: SGHTS and YDEGEE. The CDR3 runs to 15 residues. In nucleotides, the CDR3 is TGTGCCAGCAGCTTGGTTGGTTCCGGTCATCAGCCCCAGCATTTT. Its translation is CASSLVGSGHQPQHF.

The gene calls are TRBV5-1 and TRBJ1-2; D unclear. The CDR3 covers 13 residues. Germline CDR1 reads SGHRS; CDR2 reads YFSETQ. Trimming pared 0 bases from V and 1 base from J, leaving 4 bases between. The CDR3 coding sequence is TGCGCCAGCAGCTTGGTGAATAACTATGGCTACACCTTC. Amino acid sequence: CASSLVNNYGYTF.

This clone appeared once. This sample includes further DNA sequences coding for the same CDR3. In DNA, the CDR3 is TGTGCCAGCTCACCGACATCAGATACGCAGTATTTT. It specifies CASSPTSDTQYF. This sequence joins TRBV18 and TRBJ2-3; D remains ambiguous. The V gene's germline CDR1 is KGHSH and CDR2 LQKENI. The CDR3 has 12 residues. The V end lost 3 bases, the J end lost 4 bases, and 5 bases lay between the germline ends.

The chain joins TRBV28 to TRBJ1-2, with a tentative D call TRBD1 (5 bases). In germline, CDR1 is MDHEN, CDR2 SYDVKM. V lost 2 bases and J lost 5, with 12 bases in between. This CDR3 comprises 14 residues. As DNA, the CDR3 is TGTGCCAGCAGTTTAACGCCCAGGGTGTATGGCTACACCTTC. Translation: CASSLTPRVYGYTF.

In the case of this clone: A read error may account for a junction end that differs from germline. The V gene is TRBV7-2, the J gene TRBJ2-1; TRBD2 matches at 13 bases. Germline loops: CDR1 SGHTA, CDR2 FQGNSA. The CDR3 spans 12 residues. CDR3 DNA: TGTGCCAGCAGCTCAGGACTAGCGGGAGTGATCTTC. Its protein product is CASSSGLAGVIF.

The chain uses TRBV5-4 and TRBJ2-1, with 12 positions matching TRBD2. The germline CDR1 and CDR2 sequences are SGHNT and YYREEE (reference sequence). V lost 1 base, J lost 5 bases, and 4 bases stayed unmatched. The CDR3 sequence is 16 residues long. This CDR3 reads CASSLPGLAGNNEQFF. The CDR3 DNA follows: TGTGCCAGCAGCTTGCCCGGACTAGCGGGAAACAATGAGCAGTTCTTC.

The chain is built from TRBV19 and TRBJ1-1; 8 bases agree with TRBD1. The V segment lost 7 bases and the J segment 10 bases; nucleotides outside the gene matches: 8. There are 12 residues in the CDR3. Looked up from germline, CDR1 is LNHDA and CDR2 is SQIVND (reference sequence). CDR3 in amino acids: CASTGGRGRAFF. In DNA, the CDR3 is TGTGCCAGTACTGGAGGCAGGGGGCGAGCTTTCTTT.

Regarding this clone: Other DNA sequences in this sample translate to the same CDR3. V and J are TRBV18 and TRBJ2-2; no reliable D call. The CDR3 extends over 12 amino acids. V shed 3 bases and J shed 5 bases, with 4 bases lying between them. Germline CDR1 reads KGHSH; CDR2 reads LQKENI. CDR3 amino acids: CASSPLTGELFF. The DNA for the CDR3 is TGTGCCAGCTCACCCCTTACCGGGGAGCTGTTTTTT.

The J gene is TRBJ2-7, the V gene TRBV7-9; no definite D call. The CDR3 runs to 14 residues. The germline V gene encodes CDR1 SEHNR and CDR2 FQNEAQ (reference sequence). V was cut by 1 base and J by 3 bases, with 10 bases left in between. Here the CDR3 DNA reads TGTGCCAGCAGCTTAGATCAGGTGAACTACGAGCAGTACTTC. It translates to CASSLDQVNYEQYF.

The CDR3 reads CASSAQRNEQYF. The CDR3 DNA is TGTGCCAGCAGCGCACAGCGTAACGAGCAGTACTTC. The J gene is TRBJ2-7, the V gene TRBV7-8; D is unresolved. Germline loops: CDR1 SGHVS, CDR2 FQNEAQ. CDR3 length: 12 amino acids. With 5 bases removed from V and 5 bases from J, the gap between germline ends came to 10 bases.

J is TRBJ2-7 and V is TRBV28; D not resolved. The CDR3 length is 12 residues. Trimming pared 4 bases from V and 3 bases from J, leaving 7 bases between. Germline CDR1 is MDHEN and CDR2 is SYDVKM. The CDR3 DNA follows: TGTGCCAGCAGTTCCCCCCTCTACGAGCAGTACTTC. Protein sequence: CASSSPLYEQYF.

The chain employs TRBV21-1 and TRBJ1-5; the table's D call, TRBD1, was not checked against the DNA. TRBV21-1 is classified as a pseudogene. This CDR3 contains 15 residues. CDR3: CASSNEGALNQPQHF. In DNA form, the CDR3 reads TGTGCCAGCAGCAACGAGGGGGCCCTCAATCAGCCCCAGCATTTT.